One and the same sample provided the 29 T cell receptor beta chains below, sequenced in a study of blood T cells in healthy people across ages. PCR was performed a second time for about 6 to 12 cycles using a sample-barcoded 5' primer and a J-beta primer mix. TCRdb processed the 5' RACE reads anew with MiXCR; each CDR3 protein has one entry. The sample consists of 650,000 to 900,000 distinct CDR3 sequences, 60% to 80% of them appearing once. The specimen was blood. These TCRs come from a man in his thirties or forties in good health.

The chain employs TRBV7-8 and TRBJ2-1, with TRBD1 matching over 10 bases. Trimming took 2 bases from V and 2 from J; bases not matched to a gene: 9. Germline assignment: CDR1 SGHVS and CDR2 FQNEAQ. The CDR3 is 18 residues long. The CDR3 DNA is TGTGCCAGCAGCTTACGGACAGGGGGGTTAATTGCCTACAATGAGCAGTTCTTC. Amino acids: CASSLRTGGLIAYNEQFF.

This clonotype was detected only once. V gene TRBV20-1 combines with J gene TRBJ2-3; the D is unclear. The CDR3 totals 12 residues. From germline, CDR1 is DFQATT and CDR2 SNEGSKA (reference sequence). Trimming cost V 3 bases and J 2 bases, with 6 bases left between them. The CDR3: CSASSHTDTQYF. CDR3 DNA sequence: TGCAGTGCTAGTTCGCACACAGATACGCAGTATTTT.

This chain uses TRBV27 with TRBJ2-7; tentatively, D is TRBD1 or TRBD2 (5 bases each). The CDR3 has 15 amino acids. The V gene lost 2 bases and the J gene lost 7 bases, with 18 bases spanning the gap. Germline V gene lookup returns CDR1 MNHEY and CDR2 SMNVEV (reference sequence). The CDR3 nucleotides read TGTGCCAGCAGTTTACTCCAGGGACCTACTAAGGAGCAGTACTTC. Protein product: CASSLLQGPTKEQYF.

The chain combines TRBV29-1 with TRBJ2-1; no reliable D call. Trimming pared 6 bases from V and 4 bases from J, leaving 16 bases between. The CDR3 sequence is 14 residues long. CDR1 is SQVTM and CDR2 is ANQGSEA in the germline V gene. The CDR3 nucleotides read TGCAGCGTGGTCGATAGGGCCCTTTACAATGAGCAGTTCTTC. Translated, it gives CSVVDRALYNEQFF.

The chain has TRBV7-2 and TRBJ2-1; perhaps TRBD2 as D (7 bases). The CDR3 extends over 16 amino acids. V lost 1 base and J lost 8, with 18 bases in between. The germline V gene has CDR1 SGHTA and CDR2 FQGNSA. The chain's CDR3 is CASSLGLGGAVDEQFF. In DNA form, the CDR3 reads TGTGCCAGCAGCTTAGGATTGGGGGGGGCCGTGGATGAGCAGTTCTTC.

V usage is TRBV7-6 and J usage is TRBJ2-2, with a tentative D call TRBD2 (5 bases). Trimming cost V 1 base and J 4 bases, with 13 bases left between them. The CDR3 consists of 16 residues. CDR1 is SGHVS, CDR2 FNYEAQ, per germline. CDR3 region: CASSLGIGSGTGELFF. Here the CDR3 DNA reads TGTGCCAGCAGCTTAGGGATCGGCAGCGGCACCGGGGAGCTGTTTTTT. The whole variable domain, filled in from reference TRBV7-6 and TRBJ2-2, reads GAGVSQSPRYKVTKRGQDVALRCDPISGHVSLYWYRQALGQGPEFLTYFNYEAQQDKSGLPNDRFSAERPEGSISTLTIQRTEQRDSAMYRCASSLGIGSGTGELFFGEGSRLTVL.

This chain links TRBV5-1 with TRBJ1-2; 8 bases match TRBD1. The CDR3 extends over 15 amino acids. Germline CDR1 SGHRS, CDR2 YFSETQ. Losses at the gene ends were 4 bases for V and 2 bases for J; bases not matched to a gene: 7. This chain's CDR3 is CASSPGQARNYGYTF. The CDR3 nucleotides read TGCGCCAGCAGCCCGGGACAGGCTCGGAACTATGGCTACACCTTC.

This clonotype was recorded a few times. The chain is built from TRBV6-2 or TRBV6-3 and TRBJ2-1; TRBD2 is a possible D gene (5 bases). This CDR3 has 12 amino acids. Germline CDR1 MNHEY, CDR2 SVGEGT. V lost 2 bases and J lost 9, with 8 bases in between. The CDR3: CASSYPGVEQFF. In DNA, the CDR3 is TGTGCCAGCAGTTACCCCGGGGTTGAGCAGTTCTTC.

This clonotype has just a few counts. The chain links TRBV15 to TRBJ1-2; TRBD1 might be the D (5 bases). Germline V gives CDR1 LNHNV, CDR2 YYDKDF (reference sequence). The CDR3 is 15 residues long. V lost 0 bases and J lost 1, with 9 bases in between. This CDR3 is CATSREKGLNYGYTF. The CDR3 DNA sequence: TGTGCCACCAGCAGAGAGAAGGGGCTTAACTATGGCTACACCTTC. Full variable domain (remainder filled in from reference TRBV15 and TRBJ1-2): DAMVIQNPRYQVTQFGKPVTLSCSQTLNHNVMYWYQQKSSQAPKLLFHYYDKDFNNEADTPDNFQSRRPNTSFCFLDIRSPGLGDTAMYLCATSREKGLNYGYTFGSGTRLTVV.

This chain uses TRBV10-3 with TRBJ2-3; TRBD1 might be the D (6 bases). The V gene lost 0 bases and the J gene lost 6 bases, with 10 bases spanning the gap. CDR1 is ENHRY, CDR2 SYGVKD, per germline. This CDR3 contains 14 residues. CDR3 loop: CAISESSGADTQYF. The CDR3 DNA sequence: TGTGCCATCAGTGAGTCTTCAGGGGCGGATACGCAGTATTTT.

The genes are TRBV20-1 and TRBJ2-7; perhaps TRBD1 as D (6 bases). TRBJ2-5 explains the end of the DNA better; the J call may be wrong. Germline CDR1 reads DFQATT; CDR2 reads SNEGSKA (reference sequence). The CDR3 consists of 12 residues. The CDR3 reads CSVEMGAKTQYF. The CDR3 bases are TGCAGTGTCGAAATGGGGGCCAAGACCCAGTACTTC.

This clonotype was picked up a small number of times. The J gene is TRBJ2-1, the V gene TRBV28, with D possibly TRBD1 on 5 matching bases. Trimming cost V 9 bases and J 4 bases, with 16 bases left between them. Germline CDR1 is MDHEN and CDR2 is SYDVKM. CDR3 length equals 14 residues. The CDR3 sequence is CASNRQRIYNEQFF. CDR3 sequence (DNA): TGTGCCAGTAATCGACAGAGGATTTACAATGAGCAGTTCTTC.

The chain couples TRBV11-3 to TRBJ2-1; D gene ambiguous. The V end lost 5 bases, the J end lost 9 bases, and 11 bases lay between the germline ends. Germline values: CDR1 SGHNT, CDR2 YENEEA. This CDR3 contains 12 residues. The CDR3 region is CASSPLEGEQFF. The CDR3 DNA sequence: TGTGCCAGCAGCCCGCTCGAAGGTGAGCAGTTCTTC.

A few counts support this clonotype. The V call is TRBV29-1, the J call TRBJ2-3; tentatively, D is TRBD1 or TRBD2 (5 bases each). The germline V and J ends were trimmed by 1 base and 0 bases, with 8 bases remaining between them. The CDR3 loop spans 14 amino acids. CDR1 is SQVTM, CDR2 ANQGSEA, per germline. The CDR3 spells CSVEVGPSTDTQYF. In DNA form, the CDR3 reads TGCAGCGTTGAAGTGGGACCCAGCACAGATACGCAGTATTTT.

This clonotype was recorded once. Germline and junction disagree at one end, which may indicate a read error. The J gene is TRBJ1-2, the V gene TRBV27, with TRBD1 matching over 9 bases. The germline gives CDR1 MNHEY, CDR2 SMNVEV (reference sequence). The length of the CDR3 is 16 residues. CDR3 coding DNA: TGTGCCAGCAGTTTACCCCCTTACAGGGGGCAATTTGGCCACACCTTC. This sequence encodes CASSLPPYRGQFGHTF.

The chain joins TRBV28 to TRBJ1-1; TRBD1 matches at 9 bases. The CDR3 runs 16 residues. V trimming: 4 bases; J trimming: 4 bases; junction bases outside the gene matches: 10. CDR1 is MDHEN, CDR2 SYDVKM, per germline. CDR3 sequence (DNA): TGTGCCAGCAGTTCACCGGGACAGGGAGGAATCACTGAAGCTTTCTTT. Its protein product is CASSSPGQGGITEAFF.

The chain recombines TRBV9 with TRBJ2-2, with 11 bases matching TRBD2. After removal of 6 bases from V and 9 bases from J, the junction contained 13 bases not matched to a gene. The CDR3 totals 16 residues. From germline, CDR1 is SGDLS and CDR2 YYNGEE. In DNA, the CDR3 is TGTGCCAGCACTCGTAGCGGGGGGGCTTCAGGCAGGGAGCTGTTTTTT. Residues: CASTRSGGASGRELFF. The full variable domain, its missing parts supplied by reference TRBV9 and TRBJ2-2, is DSGVTQTPKHLITATGQRVTLRCSPRSGDLSVYWYQQSLDQGLQFLIQYYNGEERAKGNILERFSAQQFPDLHSELNLSSLELGDSALYFCASTRSGGASGRELFFGEGSRLTVL.

The chain couples TRBV5-5 to TRBJ1-4; D perhaps matches TRBD1 (6 bases). Looked up from germline, CDR1 is SGHKS and CDR2 is YYEKEE (reference sequence). Trimming took off 4 bases at V and 6 bases at J, with 13 bases between the two ends. This CDR3 region has 14 residues. The CDR3 sequence: CASSRGGSDEKLFF. CDR3 in DNA: TGTGCCAGCAGCCGAGGGGGATCGGATGAAAAACTGTTTTTT.

A few counts support this clonotype. The gene calls are TRBV5-1 and TRBJ1-5; perhaps TRBD1 as D (6 bases). CDR1 and CDR2 (germline): SGHRS, YFSETQ. The CDR3 runs 15 residues. Between the trimmed V and J ends, which lost 1 base and 3 bases, there was a span of 11 bases. CDR3 loop: CASSLQGHNNQPQHF. The CDR3 coding sequence is TGCGCCAGCAGCTTGCAGGGGCATAACAATCAGCCCCAGCATTTT.

The V and J genes are TRBV25-1 and TRBJ2-4, with D unresolved. CDR1 is MGHDK and CDR2 is SYGVNS in the germline V gene. The CDR3 sequence is 16 residues long. V lost 1 base, J lost 0 bases, and 10 bases lay in between. The CDR3, as DNA: TGTGCCAGCAGTGAATGGCCTAACCTAGCCAAAAACATTCAGTACTTC. Amino acid sequence: CASSEWPNLAKNIQYF. Complete variable domain (other parts from reference TRBV25-1 and TRBJ2-4): EADIYQTPRYLVIGTGKKITLECSQTMGHDKMYWYQQDPGMELHLIHYSYGVNSTEKGDLSSESTVSRIRTEHFPLTLESARPSHTSQYLCASSEWPNLAKNIQYFGAGTRLSVL.

The chain combines TRBV20-1 with TRBJ1-2; no definite D call. This CDR3 region has 11 residues. The V and J ends lost 5 bases and 8 bases respectively, with 12 bases between them. Germline loops: CDR1 DFQATT, CDR2 SNEGSKA (reference sequence). Here the CDR3 reads CSALAGLGYTF. CDR3 nucleotides: TGCAGTGCTTTGGCGGGTCTCGGCTACACCTTC.

This chain joins TRBV20-1 and TRBJ2-4; D gene ambiguous. The CDR3 extends over 13 amino acids. Germline V gene sequence: CDR1 DFQATT, CDR2 SNEGSKA (reference sequence). Trimming shortened V by 1 base and J by 7 bases, and 11 bases separated the two germline ends. DNA of the CDR3: TGCAGTGCTAGAGTTTTGGGCTCGAACATTCAGTACTTC. This sequence encodes CSARVLGSNIQYF.

V usage is TRBV30 and J usage is TRBJ2-7; no clear D. The germline V gene encodes CDR1 GTSNPN and CDR2 SVGIG (reference sequence). Trimming pared 2 bases from V and 1 base from J, leaving 12 bases between. The CDR3 has 14 residues. The CDR3 bases are TGTGCCTGGAGTACACGCAGACAATCCTACGAGCAGTACTTC. This gives the protein CAWSTRRQSYEQYF. Looking up the rest from reference TRBV30 and TRBJ2-7 gives the full variable domain: SQTIHQWPATLVQPVGSPLSLECTVEGTSNPNLYWYRQAAGRGLQLLFYSVGIGQISSEVPQNLSASRPQDRQFILSSKKLLLSDSGFYLCAWSTRRQSYEQYFGPGTRLTVT.

The chain links TRBV24-1 to TRBJ2-6, with no clear D. The CDR3 extends over 16 amino acids. The germline CDR1 and CDR2 sequences are KGHDR and SFDVKD. Trimming shortened V by 3 bases and J by 1 base, and 9 bases separated the two germline ends. The CDR3 region has the DNA TGTGCCACCAGTGATCACTCGGCGTCTGGGGCCAACGTCCTGACTTTC. This sequence encodes CATSDHSASGANVLTF.

Worth noting for this clonotype: At one of its ends the junction is not consistent with the germline gene, which may arise from a read error. The rearrangement uses TRBV10-3 and TRBJ2-5; 9 bases fit TRBD2. CDR3 length: 15 residues. Germline V gene data show CDR1 as ENHRY and CDR2 as SYGVKD. Written as DNA, the CDR3 is TGTACCATCAGTGAGGTAGCGGGGGAAGGAGAGACCCAGTACTTC. The encoded protein is CTISEVAGEGETQYF.

This clonotype was detected only a few times. The chain joins TRBV29-1 to TRBJ2-3; D gene unclear. The CDR3 is 11 amino acids. V gave up 7 bases and J gave up 1 base, with 6 bases separating them. Per germline, CDR1 SQVTM and CDR2 ANQGSEA. In DNA form, the CDR3 reads TGCAGCGCGCAGCGCACAGATACGCAGTATTTT. Protein sequence: CSAQRTDTQYF.

The chain joins TRBV7-2 to TRBJ2-5; the D is unclear. This CDR3 comprises 15 residues. The ends were cut back, 0 bases at V and 5 bases at J, with 13 bases in the middle. Germline V CDR1 and CDR2: SGHTA, FQGNSA. Here the CDR3 reads CASSLAKVLVETQYF. In nucleotides, the CDR3 is TGTGCCAGCAGCTTAGCGAAGGTATTGGTGGAGACCCAGTACTTC.

CDR3 DNA sequence: TGTGCCAGCAGTTGGCCCAGGGTGAGGAGGGTGGCACAAGAGACCCAGTACTTC. Translating it yields CASSWPRVRRVAQETQYF. The V and J genes are TRBV27 and TRBJ2-5; D might be TRBD2 (6 bases). CDR1 MNHEY and CDR2 SMNVEV come from the germline V gene (reference sequence). The CDR3 has 18 residues. V lost 4 bases, J lost 2 bases, and 23 bases lay in between.

The V and J genes are TRBV27 and TRBJ2-7, with no clear D. Deletions cut 3 bases from V and 7 bases from J, with 16 bases between. CDR1 and CDR2 (germline): MNHEY, SMNVEV (reference sequence). The CDR3 has 14 amino acids. This CDR3 reads CASSFELALGEQYF. In DNA, the CDR3 is TGTGCCAGCAGTTTCGAACTTGCTCTGGGGGAGCAGTACTTC.